These 27 T cell receptor beta chains were sequenced from one sample in a study of T cell changes during pregnancy in multiple sclerosis (dated by TCRdb to about 2019). Libraries were prepared through the immunoSEQ multiplex PCR assay. TCRdb retrieved this table from immuneACCESS and kept in-frame rearrangements only. Not all clones are present; in checked studies, unresolved V genes account for under half, and no reason is known for the remainder. The sample yields 85,000 to 100,000 clones; approximately 92% were counted once. The ten largest clones take up about 2.4% of the sample. The source material was peripheral blood, sampled in the first trimester of pregnancy. These receptors were obtained from a female donor with multiple sclerosis, enrolled in a pregnancy study.

J is TRBJ1-2 and V is TRBV19, with TRBD1 matching over 9 bases. J gave up 8 bases and V 6 bases, and 10 bases lay outside the gene matches. The germline V gene encodes CDR1 LNHDA and CDR2 SQIVND (reference sequence). This CDR3 has 14 amino acids. The CDR3 nucleotides read TGTGCCAGTAGCCACGGGACAGGGCGGAAGGGCTACACCTTC. Translation gives CASSHGTGRKGYTF.

This clone was seen once. The chain uses TRBV6-1 and TRBJ2-5; TRBD1 matches at 11 bases. Germline V CDR1 and CDR2: MNHNS, SASEGT. Trimming took 6 bases from V and 6 from J; bases not matched to a gene: 3. This CDR3 region has 13 residues. CDR3 nucleotide sequence: TGTGCCAGCAGGGACAGGGGGCGACAGACCCAGTACTTC. Translating it yields CASRDRGRQTQYF.

This clone came up once. J is TRBJ2-7 and V is TRBV11-2; TRBD1 might be the D (5 bases). V lost 3 bases to trimming and J lost 4 bases, with 13 bases between them. Germline assignment: CDR1 SGHAT and CDR2 FQNNGV. The CDR3 spans 14 residues. As DNA, the CDR3 is TGTGCCAGCAGCTTTTCAGATAGGGGATACGAGCAGTACTTC. It translates to CASSFSDRGYEQYF.

This chain connects TRBV19 to TRBJ2-7, with D uncertain. This CDR3 contains 16 residues. In germline, CDR1 is LNHDA, CDR2 SQIVND (reference sequence). Between the trimmed V and J ends, which lost 1 base and 1 base, there was a span of 14 bases. CDR3 sequence: CASSIGGLRFSYEQYF. The CDR3 nucleotides read TGTGCCAGTAGTATAGGTGGGCTTCGATTTTCCTACGAGCAGTACTTC. The entire variable domain, with the rest obtained from reference TRBV19 and TRBJ2-7, is as follows: DGGITQSPKYLFRKEGQNVTLSCEQNLNHDAMYWYRQDPGQGLRLIYYSQIVNDFQKGDIAEGYSVSREKKESFPLTVTSAQKNPTAFYLCASSIGGLRFSYEQYFGPGTRLTVT.

The gene calls are TRBV7-6 and TRBJ2-2, with D maybe TRBD2 (6 bases). This CDR3 has 14 amino acids. The V gene lost 1 base and the J gene lost 8 bases, with 11 bases spanning the gap. Germline V gene data show CDR1 as SGHVS and CDR2 as FNYEAQ. The DNA of the CDR3 is TGTGCCAGCAGCTTAGTCGCCGGGACTGGGGAGCTGTTTTTT. This sequence encodes CASSLVAGTGELFF.

V is TRBV7-2 and J is TRBJ2-7, with 7 bases that match TRBD1. The CDR3 runs to 14 residues. V lost 6 bases and J lost 3; bases outside the gene matches: 8. Per the germline V gene, CDR1 is SGHTA and CDR2 is FQGNSA. CDR3 amino acids: CASRSPGQNYEQYF. The CDR3 DNA is TGTGCCAGCAGGTCTCCGGGACAGAACTACGAGCAGTACTTC.

The chain links TRBV2 to TRBJ2-3; D is perhaps TRBD2 (6 bases). CDR1 and CDR2 from the germline V gene are SNHLY and FYNNEI. The V end was cut by 6 bases, the J end by 2 bases, with 12 bases between. This CDR3 region has 14 residues. The CDR3 DNA reads as TGTGCCAGCAGACCGGACTATACCACAGATACGCAGTATTTT. Translated, it gives CASRPDYTTDTQYF. Drawing the rest from reference TRBV2 and TRBJ2-3, the complete variable domain is EPEVTQTPSHQVTQMGQEVILRCVPISNHLYFYWYRQILGQKVEFLVSFYNNEISEKSEIFDDQFSVERPDGSNFTLKIRSTKLEDSAMYFCASRPDYTTDTQYFGPGTRLTVL.

The rearrangement joins TRBV6-5 to TRBJ2-1; the D gene is possibly TRBD2 (5 bases). CDR3 length: 12 amino acids. The germline gives CDR1 MNHEY, CDR2 SVGAGI. Trimming removed 5 bases from V and 11 bases from J, with 13 bases in between. The CDR3 reads CASSHGDFQQFF. The CDR3, as DNA: TGTGCCAGCAGTCACGGGGATTTCCAGCAGTTCTTC.

The chain couples TRBV5-1 to TRBJ2-2, with 11 bases fitting TRBD2. V trimming: 2 bases; J trimming: 1 base; junction bases outside the gene matches: 7. The CDR3 covers 18 residues. CDR1 is SGHRS, CDR2 YFSETQ, per germline. CDR3 in amino acids: CASSLDVLAGVNTGELFF. CDR3 nucleotide sequence: TGCGCCAGCAGCTTAGACGTACTAGCGGGAGTGAACACCGGGGAGCTGTTTTTT.

The gene calls are TRBV27 and TRBJ1-5; TRBD1 matches at 9 bases. Germline V gives CDR1 MNHEY, CDR2 SMNVEV (reference sequence). The CDR3 runs 15 residues. Trimming at V came to 3 bases and at J to 5 bases, leaving 5 bases not matched to a gene. The CDR3 sequence: CASSFLGQGYQPQHF. Written as DNA, the CDR3 is TGTGCCAGCAGTTTTTTGGGACAGGGTTATCAGCCCCAGCATTTT.

The V gene is TRBV27, the J gene TRBJ2-7; possible D gene TRBD2, 6 bases. There are 15 residues in the CDR3. Trimming pared 4 bases from V and 0 bases from J, leaving 13 bases between. Looked up from germline, CDR1 is MNHEY and CDR2 is SMNVEV (reference sequence). CDR3 nucleotides: TGTGCCAGCAGTTGGGGGAGGACCTCCTCCTACGAGCAGTACTTC. Amino acids: CASSWGRTSSYEQYF.

The chain has TRBV11-2 and TRBJ1-2, with 7 bases lining up with TRBD1. The germline V gene has CDR1 SGHAT and CDR2 FQNNGV. V was pared by 5 bases and J by 2 bases, with 14 bases of the junction left unmatched. The CDR3 is 17 amino acids. Written as DNA, the CDR3 is TGTGCCAGCAGCCTAAGGCGGACAGGAACAAGCAACTATGGCTACACCTTC. It specifies CASSLRRTGTSNYGYTF.

This rearrangement joins TRBV6-1 to TRBJ2-7, with D uncertain. The CDR3 loop spans 12 amino acids. Germline V gene data show CDR1 as MNHNS and CDR2 as SASEGT. Trimming stripped 6 bases from V and 3 bases from J, with 9 bases between. The CDR3 spells CASSFDFYEQYF. DNA of the CDR3: TGTGCCAGCAGCTTCGACTTCTACGAGCAGTACTTC.

The genes are TRBV7-9 and TRBJ1-3; D not resolved. Per the germline V gene, CDR1 is SEHNR and CDR2 is FQNEAQ (reference sequence). The CDR3 consists of 15 residues. The V end lost 1 base, the J end lost 0 bases, and 7 bases lay between the germline ends. The CDR3: CASSLDGSSGNTIYF. The CDR3 coding sequence is TGTGCCAGCAGCTTAGACGGGAGCTCTGGAAACACCATATATTTT.

The chain recombines TRBV20-1 with TRBJ2-7; D possibly corresponds to TRBD2 (5 bases). Germline V lookup: CDR1 DFQATT, CDR2 SNEGSKA (reference sequence). The V and J ends lost 6 bases and 3 bases respectively, with 9 bases between them. This CDR3 comprises 11 residues. CDR3 sequence: CSAAEIYEQYF. CDR3 coding DNA: TGCAGTGCAGCGGAGATCTACGAGCAGTACTTC.

The chain combines TRBV25-1 with TRBJ1-2, with TRBD1 matching over 8 bases. Germline CDR1 is MGHDK and CDR2 is SYGVNS. Trimming at V came to 2 bases and at J to 5 bases, leaving 4 bases not matched to a gene. This CDR3 is 14 amino acids long. Here the CDR3 reads CASSEIGQGYGYTF. DNA for the CDR3: TGTGCCAGCAGTGAAATCGGACAGGGTTATGGCTACACCTTC.

The genes are TRBV7-9 and TRBJ1-2; D is perhaps TRBD1 (6 bases). Per germline, CDR1 SEHNR and CDR2 FQNEAQ (reference sequence). This CDR3 contains 16 residues. Trimming cost V 1 base and J 11 bases, with 23 bases left between them. CDR3 protein: CASSLVDRNGGIGYTF. CDR3 sequence (DNA): TGTGCCAGCAGCTTAGTTGACAGGAATGGTGGTATTGGGTACACCTTC.

This chain links TRBV28 with TRBJ1-3; 9 bases fit TRBD1. The CDR3 length is 15 residues. V shed 4 bases and J 5 bases; nucleotides not matched to a gene: 6. The germline V gene encodes CDR1 MDHEN and CDR2 SYDVKM. CDR3 amino acids: CASSSPGQGRNTIYF. In nucleotides, the CDR3 is TGTGCCAGCAGTTCCCCGGGACAGGGTCGAAACACCATATATTTT.

The chain couples TRBV25-1 to TRBJ2-3; possibly TRBD2 for D (5 bases). This CDR3 has 16 residues. Trimming cost V 2 bases and J 2 bases, with 14 bases left between them. The germline CDR1 and CDR2 sequences are MGHDK and SYGVNS. CDR3 amino acids: CASSEQEGRVTDTQYF. CDR3 DNA: TGTGCCAGCAGTGAACAAGAGGGCCGCGTCACAGATACGCAGTATTTT.

The chain joins TRBV6-1 to TRBJ2-7; D may be TRBD2 (6 bases). The CDR3 is 11 residues long. V shed 5 bases and J shed 7 bases, with 9 bases lying between them. Germline-derived CDR1 and CDR2 are MNHNS and SASEGT. This CDR3 reads CASSFGGEQYF. DNA of the CDR3: TGTGCCAGCAGTTTCGGAGGGGAGCAGTACTTC.

This clone was recorded once. The genes are TRBV28 and TRBJ1-1; D is uncertain. Per the germline V gene, CDR1 is MDHEN and CDR2 is SYDVKM. V dropped 6 bases and J dropped 8 bases, with 13 bases sitting between them. The CDR3 consists of 12 residues. The CDR3 loop is CASRETVKEAFF. As DNA, the CDR3 is TGTGCCAGCAGGGAAACAGTGAAAGAAGCTTTCTTT.

The J gene is TRBJ2-7, the V gene TRBV7-8; TRBD2 matches at 10 bases. Germline trimming cut 1 base from V and 3 bases from J; bases unmatched to any gene: 3. The CDR3 consists of 15 residues. Germline V CDR1 and CDR2: SGHVS, FQNEAQ. CDR3 nucleotide sequence: TGTGCCAGCAGCTTAGTGCTAGCGGGAGACTACGAGCAGTACTTC. It encodes CASSLVLAGDYEQYF.

The chain is built from TRBV7-2 and TRBJ1-2; D is uncertain. The CDR3 is made up of 13 amino acids. Germline V gives CDR1 SGHTA, CDR2 FQGNSA. Trimming left V 1 base short and J 4 bases short, with 7 bases between. The CDR3 DNA reads TGTGCCAGCAGCTTAGTCGAGTCCTATGGCTACACCTTC. Its protein product is CASSLVESYGYTF.

V is TRBV5-6 and J is TRBJ2-6; TRBD1 is a possible D gene (6 bases). Deletions cut 0 bases from V and 2 bases from J, with 9 bases between. Germline V gene lookup returns CDR1 SGHDT and CDR2 YYEEEE. The CDR3 runs 16 residues. CDR3 sequence (DNA): TGTGCCAGCAGCTTGGCCTACAGGGCTGGGGCCAACGTCCTGACTTTC. Translated: CASSLAYRAGANVLTF.

On this clone: Compared with germline, one end of the junction differs, possibly owing to a read error. DNA of the CDR3: TGTGCCAGCAGCGACTCGGGGGCCGGCGTAGATACGCAGTATTTT. Its translation: CASSDSGAGVDTQYF. The chain couples TRBV6-4 to TRBJ2-3; D possibly uses TRBD1 or TRBD2 (6 bases each). Germline-derived CDR1 and CDR2 are MRHNA and SNTAGT. The CDR3 runs 15 residues.

V gene TRBV29-1 combines with J gene TRBJ1-2; 9 bases are shared with TRBD1. Germline V lookup: CDR1 SQVTM, CDR2 ANQGSEA. The CDR3 totals 16 residues. V lost 4 bases, J lost 8 bases, and 17 bases stayed unmatched. Written as DNA, the CDR3 is TGCAGCGTTGGCGAGAAGGACAGGGGCTTCGGATGGGGCTACACCTTC. Its protein product is CSVGEKDRGFGWGYTF. Full variable domain (missing parts from reference TRBV29-1 and TRBJ1-2): SAVISQKPSRDICQRGTSLTIQCQVDSQVTMMFWYRQQPGQSLTLIATANQGSEATYESGFVIDKFPISRPNLTFSTLTVSNMSPEDSSIYLCSVGEKDRGFGWGYTFGSGTRLTVV.

The chain combines TRBV6-6 with TRBJ2-3, with D tentatively TRBD1 (5 bases). With 2 bases removed from V and 3 bases from J, the gap between germline ends came to 9 bases. The CDR3 covers 14 residues. Germline V gene data show CDR1 as MNHNY and CDR2 as SVGAGI (reference sequence). The CDR3: CASSYAGSTDTQYF. The CDR3, as DNA: TGTGCCAGCAGTTACGCAGGGTCGACAGATACGCAGTATTTT.